The present T cell receptor beta chain was sequenced within a study of regulatory T cells in long-lasting Graves disease. V gave up 7 bases and J gave up 0 bases, with 3 bases separating them. Germline V gene lookup returns CDR1 DFQATT and CDR2 SNEGSKA (reference sequence). This CDR3 has 11 residues. Stated time point: newly diagnosed GD, antithyroid drugs for less than 3 months. The TCR library was made from RNA that had been extracted from PBMCs in TRIzol. The authors built TCR beta libraries using iRepertoire HTBI primers and Arm-PCR of CDR3 regions. TCRdb redid the calling of the multiplex PCR reads with MiXCR, one entry per CDR3 protein. The table lists 420,000 or so distinct CDR3 sequences, about 15% of them singletons. This sample also belongs to another study, concerning T cells in Graves' hyperthyroidism and ophthalmopathy.

The chain is built from TRBV20-1 and TRBJ2-2; D call uncertain. Material: peripheral blood mononuclear cells (PBMCs), obtained at new diagnosis, from a patient treated with antithyroid drugs. This clonotype originated in a woman aged 18-29 years with Graves disease. The CDR3, as DNA: TGCAGTGGGTCGAACACCGGGGAGCTGTTTTTT. It is translated as CSGSNTGELFF.